The 23 T cell receptor beta chains below were found in one sample sequenced in a study of T cell changes during pregnancy in multiple sclerosis. Profiling relied on immunoSEQ multiplex PCR, and the TCRdb table lists in-frame clones only, not all of them. This sample has around 88,000 clones, with approximately 92% found just once. Sequenced material: peripheral blood, taken in the first trimester of pregnancy. These receptors originate from a female donor with multiple sclerosis, enrolled in a pregnancy study.

In this sample, this clone turned up many times. CDR3 in DNA: TGTGCCAGCAGCCCAGCAACCGGACAGGCCTACTATGGCTACACCTTC. Amino acids: CASSPATGQAYYGYTF. J is TRBJ1-2 and V is TRBV5-4; 7 nucleotides align to TRBD1. V shed 4 bases and J 3 bases; nucleotides not matched to a gene: 12. CDR1 is SGHNT, CDR2 YYREEE, per germline (reference sequence). The CDR3 loop spans 16 amino acids.

The V call is TRBV28, the J call TRBJ2-7; 12 nucleotides match TRBD2. V gave up 5 bases and J gave up 4 bases; unmatched junction bases: 9. The germline V gene has CDR1 MDHEN and CDR2 SYDVKM. This CDR3 is built from 16 residues. The CDR3 spells CASSPPTSGSRYEQYF. The CDR3 DNA reads TGTGCCAGCAGTCCACCGACTAGCGGGAGTAGGTACGAGCAGTACTTC.

The chain employs TRBV5-1 and TRBJ1-1, with a tentative D call TRBD1 (6 bases). Germline V lookup: CDR1 SGHRS, CDR2 YFSETQ. The ends were cut back, 0 bases at V and 1 base at J, with 16 bases in the middle. The CDR3 is 17 residues long. This CDR3 is CASSLVPGGGQNTEAFF. For the CDR3, the DNA is TGCGCCAGCAGCTTGGTCCCCGGGGGGGGACAGAACACTGAAGCTTTCTTT.

This chain links TRBV5-1 with TRBJ2-7; 14 nucleotides match TRBD2. Germline CDR1 SGHRS, CDR2 YFSETQ. J lost 5 bases, V lost 4 bases, and 5 bases had no gene match. The CDR3 runs 15 residues. The CDR3 sequence: CASSPGTSGSHEQYF. DNA of the CDR3: TGCGCCAGCAGCCCAGGGACTAGCGGGAGCCACGAGCAGTACTTC.

The V and J genes are TRBV4-1 and TRBJ2-1; TRBD2 aligns across 7 bases. The CDR3 loop spans 15 amino acids. V gave up 1 base and J gave up 3 bases; unmatched junction bases: 3. Germline-derived CDR1 and CDR2 are MGHRA and YSYEKL. This CDR3 reads CASSQGGLVYNEQFF. In nucleotides, the CDR3 is TGCGCCAGCAGCCAAGGTGGACTAGTCTACAATGAGCAGTTCTTC.

This clone has a single count. The chain carries TRBV5-8 and TRBJ2-2; D gene unclear. V lost 4 bases to trimming and J lost 5 bases, with 18 bases between them. This CDR3 is 16 amino acids long. Germline V gene data show CDR1 as SGHTS and CDR2 as YDEGEE. In DNA form, the CDR3 reads TGTGCCAGCAGCCCCTGGCCAAACCCTAGGACCGGGGAGCTGTTTTTT. It yields the protein CASSPWPNPRTGELFF.

The V and J genes are TRBV5-8 and TRBJ2-7; D unresolved. The length of the CDR3 is 11 residues. Trimming took 4 bases from V and 3 from J, leaving 5 bases between them. The V gene's germline CDR1 is SGHTS and CDR2 YDEGEE. CDR3 sequence reads: CASSPYYEQYF. In DNA form, the CDR3 reads TGTGCCAGCAGCCCCTACTACGAGCAGTACTTC.

The J gene is TRBJ2-3, the V gene TRBV5-8; 10 bases fit TRBD2. From germline, CDR1 is SGHTS and CDR2 YDEGEE. The CDR3 loop spans 17 amino acids. V lost 0 bases and J lost 7; bases outside the gene matches: 11. CDR3 DNA sequence: TGTGCCAGCAGCTTGGTGCAGATAGCGGGAGGCTTGAATACGCAGTATTTT. Protein: CASSLVQIAGGLNTQYF.

The V gene is TRBV5-1, the J gene TRBJ1-1; D ambiguous. The CDR3 sequence is 15 residues long. CDR1 SGHRS and CDR2 YFSETQ come from the germline V gene. The V and J ends lost 7 bases and 7 bases respectively, with 23 bases between them. CDR3 in amino acids: CASDPGIGKRGEAFF. The CDR3 nucleotides read TGCGCCAGCGACCCCGGGATAGGGAAGAGAGGTGAAGCTTTCTTT.

V gene TRBV6-6 combines with J gene TRBJ1-2; D unclear. Looked up from germline, CDR1 is MNHNY and CDR2 is SVGAGI (reference sequence). The CDR3 covers 14 residues. Between the trimmed V and J ends, which lost 0 bases and 6 bases, there was a span of 11 bases. CDR3 protein: CASSYSGLFDGYTF. CDR3 DNA: TGTGCCAGCAGTTACTCGGGCCTTTTTGATGGCTACACCTTC.

This chain links TRBV27 with TRBJ2-7; 7 bases align to TRBD1. The length of the CDR3 is 14 residues. Unmatched junction bases numbered 3, after V lost 1 base and J lost 3 bases. Germline V CDR1 and CDR2: MNHEY, SMNVEV (reference sequence). CDR3: CASSLYQGDYEQYF. The CDR3 region has the DNA TGTGCCAGCAGTTTATACCAGGGGGACTACGAGCAGTACTTC.

This clone was seen only a few times. The chain combines TRBV9 with TRBJ1-1, with 9 bases matching TRBD1. Per germline, CDR1 SGDLS and CDR2 YYNGEE. The V gene end was trimmed by 3 bases and the J gene end by 10 bases; junction bases not matched to a gene: 13. There are 15 residues in the CDR3. The CDR3 reads CASSARDRDLPRAFF. CDR3 coding DNA: TGTGCCAGCAGCGCACGGGACAGGGACTTACCTAGAGCTTTCTTT.

The chain joins TRBV5-1 to TRBJ1-5; 7 bases align to TRBD1. This CDR3 contains 18 residues. V shed 1 base and J 5 bases; nucleotides not matched to a gene: 15. In germline, CDR1 is SGHRS, CDR2 YFSETQ. This CDR3 reads CASSLRPRGRGDDQPQHF. The DNA for the CDR3 is TGCGCCAGCAGCTTGCGACCCAGGGGCAGGGGGGATGATCAGCCCCAGCATTTT.

This chain links TRBV2 with TRBJ2-7, with 12 bases fitting TRBD2. V was clipped by 8 bases and J by 6 bases; unmatched bases: 5. There are 13 residues in the CDR3. Germline CDR1 is SNHLY and CDR2 is FYNNEI. CDR3 bases: TGTGCCAGCGGTCTAGCGGGAGGGACCGAGCAGTACTTC. Translated: CASGLAGGTEQYF. The whole variable domain, filled in from reference TRBV2 and TRBJ2-7, reads EPEVTQTPSHQVTQMGQEVILRCVPISNHLYFYWYRQILGQKVEFLVSFYNNEISEKSEIFDDQFSVERPDGSNFTLKIRSTKLEDSAMYFCASGLAGGTEQYFGPGTRLTVT.

V and J are TRBV2 and TRBJ2-3; possibly TRBD1 for D (5 bases). The ends were cut back, 6 bases at V and 3 bases at J, with 16 bases in the middle. The CDR3 is 15 residues long. Germline assignment: CDR1 SNHLY and CDR2 FYNNEI. In DNA form, the CDR3 reads TGTGCCAGCAGGCTGGGTCAGGGTAGAACAGATACGCAGTATTTT. Translating gives CASRLGQGRTDTQYF.

The chain has TRBV29-1 and TRBJ2-7; a possible D gene is TRBD1 (6 bases). This CDR3 region has 14 residues. V lost 5 bases and J 0 bases, leaving 14 bases between the germline ends. Germline CDR1 reads SQVTM; CDR2 reads ANQGSEA. Here the CDR3 DNA reads TGCAGCGTTTCGACAGGCCTAAGCTCCTACGAGCAGTACTTC. It codes for CSVSTGLSSYEQYF.

The genes are TRBV2 and TRBJ2-7; 10 bases match TRBD1. The CDR3 runs 14 residues. Germline V gene data show CDR1 as SNHLY and CDR2 as FYNNEI. Unmatched junction bases numbered 4, after V lost 8 bases and J lost 0 bases. This CDR3 reads CASRTGGISYEQYF. Here the CDR3 DNA reads TGTGCCAGCCGGACAGGGGGTATCTCCTACGAGCAGTACTTC.

The chain uses TRBV23-1 and TRBJ2-5; D gene unclear. TRBV23-1 is placed among ORFs of uncertain function. With 0 bases removed from V and 4 bases from J, the gap between germline ends came to 27 bases. The length of the CDR3 is 20 residues. The CDR3, as DNA: TGCGCCAGCAGTCAATCCCGAGCCCGGGTTGGTGGTCTAGGCGGAGAGACCCAGTACTTC. This sequence encodes CASSQSRARVGGLGGETQYF.

The chain recombines TRBV2 with TRBJ2-7; 13 nucleotides align to TRBD2. The germline CDR1 and CDR2 sequences are SNHLY and FYNNEI. V trimming: 5 bases; J trimming: 1 base; junction bases outside the gene matches: 2. The CDR3 runs to 15 residues. DNA for the CDR3: TGTGCCAGCAGTCCGACTAGCGGGAGGTCCTACGAGCAGTACTTC. Amino acids: CASSPTSGRSYEQYF. The full variable domain, with the rest looked up from reference TRBV2 and TRBJ2-7, is EPEVTQTPSHQVTQMGQEVILRCVPISNHLYFYWYRQILGQKVEFLVSFYNNEISEKSEIFDDQFSVERPDGSNFTLKIRSTKLEDSAMYFCASSPTSGRSYEQYFGPGTRLTVT.

In its sample, this clone was seen once. J is TRBJ2-3 and V is TRBV10-3; TRBD2 matches 14 bases. The J segment lost 0 bases and the V segment lost 10 bases, leaving 9 bases of the junction unmatched. This CDR3 region has 17 residues. CDR1 ENHRY and CDR2 SYGVKD come from the germline V gene. CDR3 DNA: TGTGCCACCGGGACTAGCGGGAGAATACCTAGCACAGATACGCAGTATTTT. Protein: CATGTSGRIPSTDTQYF.

This chain uses TRBV4-1 with TRBJ2-3, with D possibly matching TRBD2 (6 bases). Trimming left V 8 bases short and J 3 bases short, with 12 bases between. The germline V gene encodes CDR1 MGHRA and CDR2 YSYEKL. The CDR3 extends over 13 amino acids. The chain's CDR3 is CASLSSGTDTQYF. The CDR3 bases are TGCGCCAGCCTATCCAGCGGGACAGATACGCAGTATTTT.

The chain couples TRBV27 to TRBJ2-4; 13 bases match TRBD2. V lost 6 bases, J lost 10 bases, and 12 bases stayed unmatched. The CDR3 has 16 amino acids. CDR1 and CDR2 from the germline V gene are MNHEY and SMNVEV (reference sequence). The CDR3 nucleotides are TGTGCCAGCAGCCCAGCGGGGACTAGCGGGGAACGAATTCAGTACTTC. It is translated as CASSPAGTSGERIQYF.

J is TRBJ2-6 and V is TRBV5-1; D is undetermined. The V end was cut by 4 bases, the J end by 0 bases, with 11 bases between. Germline V gene data show CDR1 as SGHRS and CDR2 as YFSETQ. CDR3 length: 16 residues. CDR3 DNA sequence: TGCGCCAGCAGCCTCCAGTGGAGCTCTGGGGCCAACGTCCTGACTTTC. Protein: CASSLQWSSGANVLTF. Using reference TRBV5-1 and TRBJ2-6 for the parts outside the CDR3, the full variable domain is KAGVTQTPRYLIKTRGQQVTLSCSPISGHRSVSWYQQTPGQGLQFLFEYFSETQRNKGNFPGRFSGRQFSNSRSEMNVSTLELGDSALYLCASSLQWSSGANVLTFGAGSRLTVL.